Listed below are T cell receptor beta chains from one sample, sequenced in a study of T cells in Graves' hyperthyroidism and ophthalmopathy. MiXCR was run by TCRdb on the multiplex PCR reads, yielding one entry per CDR3 protein. Seen here are about 380,000 distinct CDR3 sequences, approximately 17% observed once, and the top ten hold roughly two fifths. Sequences were obtained from blood. Receptors originate from a man aged 18 to 29 with Graves' ophthalmopathy. The CDR3 runs from the conserved cysteine through the conserved F or W. The D gene is left open where the match is weak. Only part of the rows carry a size: once, few, many, or a class if the clone is expanded.

clone_size	d_call	cdr3_length	v_call	j_call	cdr3_nt	cdr3_aa
once	-	13	TRBV27	TRBJ1-2	TGTGCCAGCAGTTTTGGACCCTTCTATGGCTACACCTTC	CASSFGPFYGYTF
many	-	13	TRBV10-3	TRBJ1-5	TGTGCCATCAGTGGGACTAGCAATCAGCCCCAGCATTTT	CAISGTSNQPQHF
-	-	15	TRBV27	TRBJ1-1	TGTGCCAGCAGACCCACTACCAAAGGGAACACTGAGGCTTTCTTT	CASRPTTKGNTEAFF
many	-	14	TRBV7-9	TRBJ2-7	TGTGCCAGCAGCTTGAGGGTAAATCCCTACGAGCAGTACTTC	CASSLRVNPYEQYF
-	-	15	TRBV5-4	TRBJ2-7	TGTGCCAGCAGCTCTATGGGGGAAAGCTCCTACGAGCAGTACTTC	CASSSMGESSYEQYF
few	-	16	TRBV4-1	TRBJ2-2	TGCGCCAGCAGCCAAGCCGAGGGACCCAGGGCCGGGGAGCTGTTTTTT	CASSQAEGPRAGELFF
-	-	13	TRBV6-6	TRBJ1-1	TGTGCCAGCAGTTACTCGGGCAGAACTGAAGCTTTCTTT	CASSYSGRTEAFF
many	-	12	TRBV6-1	TRBJ1-2	TGTGCCAGCAGTGCCTCAGGGTATGGCTACACCTTC	CASSASGYGYTF
many	TRBD1	13	TRBV28	TRBJ1-2	TGTGCCAGCAGCTCCGACAGGGGCTATGGCTACACCTTC	CASSSDRGYGYTF
many	-	15	TRBV7-9	TRBJ2-7	TGTGCCAGCAGCTTACCAGCAGGGGCGATGTACGAGCAGTACTTC	CASSLPAGAMYEQYF
few	-	18	TRBV7-2	TRBJ1-5	TGTGCCAGCAGCCTTAGCCGCCGGGGGGGGGCGAGAAATCAGCCCCAGCATTTT	CASSLSRRGGARNQPQHF
many	-	17	TRBV10-3	TRBJ1-2	TGTGCCATCAGTGAATCCGTCTTGGTACGGAGTAATGATGGCTACACCTTC	CAISESVLVRSNDGYTF
many	TRBD2	15	TRBV2	TRBJ2-1	TGTGCCAGCAGTGAAGGGGGGGGTCCCTACAATGAGCAGTTCTTC	CASSEGGGPYNEQFF
many	TRBD2	16	TRBV9	TRBJ2-1	TGTGCCAGCAGCGGGGGAGGCGGGGGAACTTACAATGAGCAGTTCTTC	CASSGGGGGTYNEQFF
-	-	13	TRBV6-2/TRBV6-3	TRBJ1-1	TGTGCCAGCAATGACGGGGGCCCGACCCGGGCTTTCTTT	CASNDGGPTRAFF
many	TRBD1	14	TRBV27	TRBJ2-7	TGTGCCAGCAGTTTATCAACAGGGGACTACGAGCAGTACTTC	CASSLSTGDYEQYF
many	-	13	TRBV27	TRBJ2-5	TGTGCCAGCAGTCTGACCGGGGCCCCCGGCCAGTACTTC	CASSLTGAPGQYF
-	-	16	TRBV15	TRBJ1-5	TGTGCCACCAGCAGAGAGACGGAGGGTAGCAATCAGCCCCAGCATTTT	CATSRETEGSNQPQHF
many	-	17	TRBV6-1	TRBJ1-5	TGTGCCAGCAGCCCTGGGACGGGAGAACAAAAAAATCAGCCCCAGCATTTT	CASSPGTGEQKNQPQHF
few	TRBD2	17	TRBV20-1	TRBJ2-2	TGCAGTGCTAGAGATAGCCTAGCGGGGGGGCCTAGAAGGGAGCTGTTTTTT	CSARDSLAGGPRRELFF
many	-	16	TRBV6-2/TRBV6-3	TRBJ2-2	TGTGCCAGCACCCAGAGTAGCGGCGTCCACACCGGGGAGCTGTTTTTT	CASTQSSGVHTGELFF
many	TRBD2	15	TRBV5-1	TRBJ2-1	TGCGCCAGCAGCTTGTATGGCAGCGGGGGGGATGAGCAGTTCTTC	CASSLYGSGGDEQFF
-	-	12	TRBV20-1	TRBJ2-7	TGCAGTGCTGGGTCGGGGTACGACGAGCAGTACTTC	CSAGSGYDEQYF
many	-	13	TRBV29-1	TRBJ2-7	TGCAGCGTTGAAGATCTGGGCAGTTTCGAGCAGTACTTC	CSVEDLGSFEQYF
many	-	14	TRBV7-9	TRBJ2-7	TGTGCCAGCAGTATCTTCCGGGACTCCCACGAGCAGTACTTC	CASSIFRDSHEQYF
many	-	12	TRBV5-1	TRBJ2-7	TGCGCCAGCAGGTTGAGTTCCTACGAGCAGTACTTC	CASRLSSYEQYF
-	-	13	TRBV12-3/TRBV12-4	TRBJ2-6	TGTGCCAGCAGTTTGGGGCTAGCTTCACTACCTGACTTC	CASSLGLASLPDF
many	-	12	TRBV28	TRBJ1-2	TGTGCCAGCAGTTTGGACAACTATGGCTACACCTTC	CASSLDNYGYTF
few	-	17	TRBV29-1	TRBJ2-7	TGCAGCGTTGAAGAGTCCACTCCTTCAGCCCAGCCCTACGAGCAGTACTTC	CSVEESTPSAQPYEQYF
many	-	16	TRBV12-3/TRBV12-4	TRBJ2-7	TGTGCCAGCAGTCTAAGCTCCGGGACACCCTCCTACGAGCAGTACTTC	CASSLSSGTPSYEQYF
-	-	15	TRBV12-3/TRBV12-4	TRBJ2-4	TGTGCCAGCAGTACCCCCACTTTAGCCAAAAACATTCAGTACTTC	CASSTPTLAKNIQYF
-	-	13	TRBV28	TRBJ2-1	TGTGCCAGCAGCCCTACTATTCACGGTGAGCAGTTCTTC	CASSPTIHGEQFF
many	-	13	TRBV6-1	TRBJ1-1	TGTGCCAGCACGAGGACAGTGAACACTGAAGCTTTCTTT	CASTRTVNTEAFF
-	-	14	TRBV29-1	TRBJ2-7	TGCAGCGTTGCCCGCAGGGACACTTCCTACGAGCAGTACTTC	CSVARRDTSYEQYF
few	TRBD2	15	TRBV20-1	TRBJ2-5	TGCAGTGCTAGACCCCGGGGGGGAATCCAAGAGACCCAGTACTTC	CSARPRGGIQETQYF
few	-	15	TRBV24-1	TRBJ1-3	TGTGCCACCAGTGATTCCTCCGGGTATGGAAACACCATATATTTT	CATSDSSGYGNTIYF
few	-	15	TRBV9	TRBJ2-2	TGTGCCAGCAGCGTAGATCCAGGGCTGAACGGGGAGCTGTTTTTT	CASSVDPGLNGELFF
many	-	13	TRBV7-9	TRBJ2-7	TGTGCCAGCAGCCCGCCGGTCGAGTACGAGCAGTACTTC	CASSPPVEYEQYF
-	-	13	TRBV6-1	TRBJ2-5	TGTGCCAGCAGTGTAGCGGCCCAAGAGACCCAGTACTTC	CASSVAAQETQYF
many	-	12	TRBV3-1	TRBJ1-1	TGTGCCAGCAGCCAGGGCGGACCTGAAGCTTTCTTT	CASSQGGPEAFF
-	TRBD2	17	TRBV4-1	TRBJ2-7	TGCGCCAGCAGCCAAGGAAGAGCGGGGGGTCCAGCGCACGAGCAGTACTTC	CASSQGRAGGPAHEQYF
-	-	13	TRBV6-4	TRBJ1-1	TGTGCCAGCAAATTAGGGGCTCACACTGAAGCTTTCTTT	CASKLGAHTEAFF
-	TRBD2	15	TRBV27	TRBJ2-1	TGTGCCAGCACCAATAGCGGGGGGCCTTACAATGAGCAGTTCTTC	CASTNSGGPYNEQFF
-	-	15	TRBV7-3	TRBJ1-1	TGTGCCAGCAGCTTAACGGGGCCCCTGAACACTGAAGCTTTCTTT	CASSLTGPLNTEAFF
many	-	13	TRBV11-2	TRBJ1-1	TGTGCCAGCAGCTCCCCGATGAACACTGAAGCTTTCTTT	CASSSPMNTEAFF
few	-	13	TRBV19	TRBJ1-5	TGTGCCAGTAATCCGCGAGGGGATCAGCCCCAGCATTTT	CASNPRGDQPQHF
few	-	15	TRBV12-3/TRBV12-4	TRBJ1-6	TGTGCCAGCAGTGACGGGACACTCGTAGGTTCACCCCTCCACTTT	CASSDGTLVGSPLHF
-	-	13	TRBV6-1	TRBJ1-6	TGTGCCAGCTCTTTGGGGAGTGCCGTCCCCCTCCACTTT	CASSLGSAVPLHF
many	-	16	TRBV5-1	TRBJ2-5	TGCGCCAGCAGCCCTACCTCGGGACTCGGGGGAGAGACCCAGTACTTC	CASSPTSGLGGETQYF
-	-	15	TRBV4-1	TRBJ1-4	TGCGCCAGCAGCCATACCCGGACCCCAGGCGAAAAACTGTTTTTT	CASSHTRTPGEKLFF